The clone carrying this T cell receptor (beta chain) occurred a few times. Its cognate antigen is unknown. The data originate from a study of T-cell memory formation after mild COVID-19. Study at large: TCR clusters showed largely donor specificity. The study's findings and limits: Contracting CD4+ clones sat mainly in CM and EM; CD8+ in EMRA.

The germline V gene has CDR1 DFQATT and CDR2 SNEGSKA (reference sequence). Trimming removed 5 bases from V and 2 bases from J, with 14 bases in between. The CDR3 spans 14 residues. TCRdb re-analysed the 5' RACE reads in MiXCR, keeping a single row per CDR3 protein. The sample consists of approximately 500,000 distinct CDR3 sequences, about 23% of them appearing once. This chain connects TRBV20-1 to TRBJ2-3; perhaps D is TRBD1 or TRBD2 (5 bases each). The TCR was taken from an adult woman who had mild COVID-19 (a few samples of this study predate the infection). Cell type and time point are not known. Sequencing was performed on PBMCs or a T cell subset sorted from them (not recorded which). CDR3 loop: CSASGLDNTDTQYF. CDR3 coding DNA: TGCAGTGCTTCGGGGCTAGATAACACAGATACGCAGTATTTT.